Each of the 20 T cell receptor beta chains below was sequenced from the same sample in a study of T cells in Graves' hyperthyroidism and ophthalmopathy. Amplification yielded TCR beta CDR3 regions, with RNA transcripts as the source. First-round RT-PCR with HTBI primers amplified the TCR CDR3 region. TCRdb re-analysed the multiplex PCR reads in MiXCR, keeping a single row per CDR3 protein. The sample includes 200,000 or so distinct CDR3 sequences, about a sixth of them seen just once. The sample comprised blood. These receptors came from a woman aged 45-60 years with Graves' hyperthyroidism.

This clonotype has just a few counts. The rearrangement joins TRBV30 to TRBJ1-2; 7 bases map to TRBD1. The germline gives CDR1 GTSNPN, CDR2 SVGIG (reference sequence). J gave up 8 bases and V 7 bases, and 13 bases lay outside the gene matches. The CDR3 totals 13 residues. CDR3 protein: CALLQTGSKGYTF. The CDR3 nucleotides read TGTGCCTTACTTCAGACAGGGTCGAAGGGCTACACCTTC.

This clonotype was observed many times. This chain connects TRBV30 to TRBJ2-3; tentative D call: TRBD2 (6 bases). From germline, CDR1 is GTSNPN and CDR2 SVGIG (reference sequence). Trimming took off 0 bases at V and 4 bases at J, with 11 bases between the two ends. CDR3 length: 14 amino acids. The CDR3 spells CAWSVIAVADTQYF. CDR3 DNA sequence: TGTGCCTGGAGTGTAATAGCGGTGGCAGATACGCAGTATTTT.

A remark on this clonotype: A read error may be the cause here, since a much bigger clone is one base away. The DNA of the CDR3 is TGTGCCAGCAGGGGGGACACAACCGCCAAAAACACTCAGTACTTC. Protein sequence: CASRGDTTAKNTQYF. V and J are TRBV2 and TRBJ2-4; D possibly corresponds to TRBD1 (6 bases). The CDR3 has 15 amino acids. From germline, CDR1 is SNHLY and CDR2 FYNNEI.

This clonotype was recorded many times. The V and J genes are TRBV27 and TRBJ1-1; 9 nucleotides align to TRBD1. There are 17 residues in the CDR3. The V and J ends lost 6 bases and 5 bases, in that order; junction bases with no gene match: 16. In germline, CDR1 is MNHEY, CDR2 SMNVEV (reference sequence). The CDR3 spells CASSNRIRDRESTEAFF. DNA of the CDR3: TGTGCCAGCAGCAACCGAATCCGGGACAGGGAGAGTACTGAAGCTTTCTTT.

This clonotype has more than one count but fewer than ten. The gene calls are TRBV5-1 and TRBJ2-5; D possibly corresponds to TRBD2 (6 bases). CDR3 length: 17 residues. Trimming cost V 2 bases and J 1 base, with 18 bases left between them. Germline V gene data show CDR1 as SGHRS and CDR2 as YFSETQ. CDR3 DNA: TGCGCCAGCAGCTTTGCTATTCTCCGGGACTCCCAAGAGACCCAGTACTTC. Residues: CASSFAILRDSQETQYF.

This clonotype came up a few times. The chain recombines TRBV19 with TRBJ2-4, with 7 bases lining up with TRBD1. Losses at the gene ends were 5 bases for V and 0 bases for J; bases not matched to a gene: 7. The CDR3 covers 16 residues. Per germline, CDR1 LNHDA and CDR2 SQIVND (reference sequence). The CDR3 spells CASSRQGSLAKNIQYF. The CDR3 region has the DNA TGTGCCAGTAGTCGACAGGGCAGTTTAGCCAAAAACATTCAGTACTTC.

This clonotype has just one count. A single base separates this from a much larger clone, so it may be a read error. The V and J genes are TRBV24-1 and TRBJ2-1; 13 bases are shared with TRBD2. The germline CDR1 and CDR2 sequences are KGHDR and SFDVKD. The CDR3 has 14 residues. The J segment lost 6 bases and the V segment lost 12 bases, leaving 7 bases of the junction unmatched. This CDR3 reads CAAALAGGINEQFF. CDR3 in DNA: TGTGCCGCCGCACTAGCGGGAGGGATCAATGAGCAGTTCTTC.

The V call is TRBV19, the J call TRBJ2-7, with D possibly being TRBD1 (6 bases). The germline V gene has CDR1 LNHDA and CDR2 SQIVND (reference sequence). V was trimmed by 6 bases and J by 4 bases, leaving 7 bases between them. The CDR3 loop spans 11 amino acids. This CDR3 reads CASRQGYEQYF. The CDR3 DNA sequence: TGTGCCAGTAGACAGGGTTACGAGCAGTACTTC.

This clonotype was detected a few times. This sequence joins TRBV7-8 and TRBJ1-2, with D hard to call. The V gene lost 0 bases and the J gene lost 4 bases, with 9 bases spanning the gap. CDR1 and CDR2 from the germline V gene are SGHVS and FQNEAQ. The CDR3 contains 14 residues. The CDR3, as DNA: TGTGCCAGCAGCTTAGCTGCGGCTTCCTATGGCTACACCTTC. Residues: CASSLAAASYGYTF.

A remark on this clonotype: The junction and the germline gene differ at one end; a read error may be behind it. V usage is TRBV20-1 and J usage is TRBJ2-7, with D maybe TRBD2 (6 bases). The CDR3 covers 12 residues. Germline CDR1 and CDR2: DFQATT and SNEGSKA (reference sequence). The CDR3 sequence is CSARGTSHEQYF. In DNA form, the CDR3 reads TGCAGTGCACGGGGGACCTCCCACGAGCAGTACTTC.

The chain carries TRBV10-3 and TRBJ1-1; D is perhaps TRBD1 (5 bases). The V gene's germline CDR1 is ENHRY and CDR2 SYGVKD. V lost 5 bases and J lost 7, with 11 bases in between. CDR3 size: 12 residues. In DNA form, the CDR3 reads TGTGCCATCAGTTCAGGGTTTAATGAAGCTTTCTTT. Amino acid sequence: CAISSGFNEAFF.

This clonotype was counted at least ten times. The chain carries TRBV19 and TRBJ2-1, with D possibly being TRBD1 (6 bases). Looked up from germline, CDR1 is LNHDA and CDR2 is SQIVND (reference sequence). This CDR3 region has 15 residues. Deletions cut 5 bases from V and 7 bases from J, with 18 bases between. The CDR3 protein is CASSPNSRGWNEQFF. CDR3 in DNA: TGTGCCAGTAGTCCAAACTCCAGGGGCTGGAATGAGCAGTTCTTC.

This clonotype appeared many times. CDR3 in DNA: TGCGCCAGCAGCTTGGGACAGGGGAGAAGCTCCTACGAGCAGTACTTC. This sequence encodes CASSLGQGRSSYEQYF. V and J are TRBV5-1 and TRBJ2-7; the match to TRBD1 covers 8 bases. The germline V gene encodes CDR1 SGHRS and CDR2 YFSETQ. V shed 0 bases and J 0 bases; nucleotides not matched to a gene: 5. CDR3 length equals 16 residues.

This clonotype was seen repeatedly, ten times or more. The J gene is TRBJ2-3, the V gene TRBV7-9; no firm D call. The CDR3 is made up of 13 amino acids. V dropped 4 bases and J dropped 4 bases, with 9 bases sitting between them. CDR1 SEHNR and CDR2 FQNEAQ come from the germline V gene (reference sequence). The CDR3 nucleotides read TGTGCCAGCAGCTCCTTTGGGGCAGATACGCAGTATTTT. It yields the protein CASSSFGADTQYF.

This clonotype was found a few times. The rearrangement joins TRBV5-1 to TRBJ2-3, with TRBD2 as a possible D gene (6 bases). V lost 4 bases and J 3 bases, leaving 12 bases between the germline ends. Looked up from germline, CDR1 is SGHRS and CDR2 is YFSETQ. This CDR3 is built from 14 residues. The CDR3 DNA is TGCGCCAGCAGCCGGGACTCCCAAACAGATACGCAGTATTTT. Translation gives CASSRDSQTDTQYF.

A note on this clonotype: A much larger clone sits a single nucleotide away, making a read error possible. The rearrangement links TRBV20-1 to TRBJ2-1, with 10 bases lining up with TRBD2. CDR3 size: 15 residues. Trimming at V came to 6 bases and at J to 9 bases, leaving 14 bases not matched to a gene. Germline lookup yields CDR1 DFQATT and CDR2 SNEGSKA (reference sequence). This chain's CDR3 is CSAVITSGKALEQFF. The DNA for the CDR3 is TGCAGTGCCGTCATTACTAGCGGGAAGGCCCTTGAGCAGTTCTTC.

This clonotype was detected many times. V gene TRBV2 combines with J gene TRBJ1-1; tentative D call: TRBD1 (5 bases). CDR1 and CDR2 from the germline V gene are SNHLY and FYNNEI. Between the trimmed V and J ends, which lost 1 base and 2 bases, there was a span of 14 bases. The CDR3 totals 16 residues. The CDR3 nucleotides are TGTGCCAGCAGTGAAGACGCAGGGAGACCCAACACTGAAGCTTTCTTT. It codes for CASSEDAGRPNTEAFF. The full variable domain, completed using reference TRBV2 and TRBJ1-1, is EPEVTQTPSHQVTQMGQEVILRCVPISNHLYFYWYRQILGQKVEFLVSFYNNEISEKSEIFDDQFSVERPDGSNFTLKIRSTKLEDSAMYFCASSEDAGRPNTEAFFGQGTRLTVV.

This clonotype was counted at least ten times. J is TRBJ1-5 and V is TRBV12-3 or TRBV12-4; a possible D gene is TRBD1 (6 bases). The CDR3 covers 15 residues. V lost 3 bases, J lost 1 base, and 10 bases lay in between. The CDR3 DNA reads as TGTGCCAGCAGTTTTTCCAGGGGCAGCAATCAGCCCCAGCATTTT. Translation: CASSFSRGSNQPQHF.

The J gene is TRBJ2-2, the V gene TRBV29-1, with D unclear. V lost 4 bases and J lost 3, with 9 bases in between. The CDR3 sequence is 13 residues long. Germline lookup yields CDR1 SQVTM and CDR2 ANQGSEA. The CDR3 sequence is CSVVSAYTGELFF. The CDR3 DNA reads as TGCAGCGTTGTCTCAGCGTACACCGGGGAGCTGTTTTTT.

This CDR3 is CAISPRTRGNNEQFF. The DNA of the CDR3 is TGTGCCATCAGTCCCCGGACTAGGGGGAACAATGAGCAGTTCTTC. The chain links TRBV10-3 to TRBJ2-1; TRBD2 might be the D (7 bases). Germline V gene data show CDR1 as ENHRY and CDR2 as SYGVKD. Trimming shortened V by 5 bases and J by 5 bases, and 16 bases separated the two germline ends. The CDR3 contains 15 residues.